One and the same sample provided the 5 T cell receptor beta chains below, sequenced in a study of memory CD4+ T cells and cytomegalovirus serostatus. Single viable CD3+CD4+CD8-CD45RO+ cells were sorted as the memory CD4+ T cells. Produced via immunoSEQ multiplex PCR; TCRdb's table is partial and in-frame only. The table shows 50,000 to 70,000 clones, with more than 60% occurring only once. The source material was memory CD4+ T cells from blood. Every receptor here comes from an adult in good health and CMV-seronegative.

This sequence joins TRBV4-1 and TRBJ2-1, with D perhaps TRBD1 or TRBD2 (5 bases each). Trimming left V 0 bases short and J 10 bases short, with 16 bases between. The CDR3 covers 15 residues. In germline, CDR1 is MGHRA, CDR2 YSYEKL. The CDR3 bases are TGCGCCAGCAGCCAAGAGGGTAGAGGGGTCGGCGAGCAGTTCTTC. Its translation: CASSQEGRGVGEQFF.

This clone showed up just a few times. V gene TRBV4-1 combines with J gene TRBJ2-1, with 7 bases fitting TRBD2. The CDR3 has 16 amino acids. The germline V gene has CDR1 MGHRA and CDR2 YSYEKL. Trimming at V came to 3 bases and at J to 0 bases, leaving 5 bases not matched to a gene. CDR3 nucleotide sequence: TGCGCCAGCAGCCACCCCACGGGAGGCTCCTACAATGAGCAGTTCTTC. Translated: CASSHPTGGSYNEQFF.

This clone appeared a few times. This rearrangement joins TRBV18 to TRBJ2-1; TRBD2 aligns across 12 bases. J was trimmed by 9 bases and V by 1 base; bases with no gene match: 7. Germline CDR1 KGHSH, CDR2 LQKENI. This CDR3 comprises 16 residues. CDR3 residues: CASSPQAASGGAEQFF. The CDR3 DNA follows: TGTGCCAGCTCACCACAAGCGGCTAGCGGGGGGGCTGAGCAGTTCTTC.

The V gene is TRBV7-6, the J gene TRBJ2-1, with D perhaps TRBD1 (6 bases). Trimming stripped 1 base from V and 0 bases from J, with 10 bases between. This CDR3 is 16 amino acids long. CDR1 and CDR2 from the germline V gene are SGHVS and FNYEAQ. CDR3 nucleotides: TGTGCCAGCAGCTTAGGACAGGTTAGCTCCTACAATGAGCAGTTCTTC. This gives the protein CASSLGQVSSYNEQFF.

This clone showed up just once. The rearrangement joins TRBV4-1 to TRBJ2-1, with D possibly TRBD2 on 5 matching bases. The CDR3 consists of 14 residues. Trimming cost V 4 bases and J 6 bases, with 13 bases left between them. From germline, CDR1 is MGHRA and CDR2 YSYEKL. The CDR3, as DNA: TGCGCCAGCAGCCTAGGTCGACTAATCAATGAGCAGTTCTTC. Translating gives CASSLGRLINEQFF.